This TCR beta chain was profiled in a study of T cell responses to AZD1222 COVID-19 vaccine. Germline V CDR1 and CDR2: SGHVS, FNYEAQ. V lost 0 bases, J lost 6 bases, and 6 bases lay in between. The CDR3 has 12 residues. Measured with immunoSEQ multiplex PCR; TCRdb has only the in-frame clones, and not every one. The sample has about 160,000 clones, about 90% seen once; the top ten hold 1.1%. General study points: White British donors predominated, females outnumbered males, and clonal diversity was possibly underestimated. The study found Spike-specific TCR breadth and depth rose after two AZD1222 doses. Repertoires were sampled only after the peak T cell response. Regions left unmutated in variants are reportedly the target of nearly half of spike-specific TCRs.

Details on this clone: Its target is unknown.

Sequencing used peripheral blood, obtained 28 days after the second AZD1222 dose. The source of this sequence is an adult who received the AZD1222 COVID-19 vaccine. This chain joins TRBV7-6 and TRBJ2-7; D is perhaps TRBD1 or TRBD2 (5 bases each). The CDR3 loop reads CASSLAGGEQYF. In DNA, the CDR3 is TGTGCCAGCAGCTTAGCTGGGGGCGAGCAGTACTTC.